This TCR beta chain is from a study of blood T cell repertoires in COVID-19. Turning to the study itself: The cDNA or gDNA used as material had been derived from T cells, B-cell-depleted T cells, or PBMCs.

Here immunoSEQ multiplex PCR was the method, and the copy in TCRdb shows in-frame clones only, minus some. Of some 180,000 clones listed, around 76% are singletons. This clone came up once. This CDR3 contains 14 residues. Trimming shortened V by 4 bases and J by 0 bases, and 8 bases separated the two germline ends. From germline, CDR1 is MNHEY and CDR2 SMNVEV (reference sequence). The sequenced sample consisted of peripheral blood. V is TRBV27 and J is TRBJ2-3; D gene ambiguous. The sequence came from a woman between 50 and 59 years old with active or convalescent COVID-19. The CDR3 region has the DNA TGTGCCAGCAGTTCTCTGACTAGCACAGATACGCAGTATTTT. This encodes CASSSLTSTDTQYF.